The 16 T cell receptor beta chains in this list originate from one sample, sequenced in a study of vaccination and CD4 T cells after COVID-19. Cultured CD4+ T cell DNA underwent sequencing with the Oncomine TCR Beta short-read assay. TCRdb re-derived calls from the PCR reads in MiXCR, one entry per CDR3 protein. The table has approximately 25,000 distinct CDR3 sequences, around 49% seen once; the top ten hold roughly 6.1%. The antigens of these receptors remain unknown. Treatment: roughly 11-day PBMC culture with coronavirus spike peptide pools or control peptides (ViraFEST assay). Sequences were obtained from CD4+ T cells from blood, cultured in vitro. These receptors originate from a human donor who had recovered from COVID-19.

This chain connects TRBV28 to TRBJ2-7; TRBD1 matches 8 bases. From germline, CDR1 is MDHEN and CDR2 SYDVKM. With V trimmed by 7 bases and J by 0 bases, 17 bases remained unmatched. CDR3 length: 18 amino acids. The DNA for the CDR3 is TGTGCCAGCACAGGACAGGGAAAGGTAGCGGAAAGCTCCTACGAGCAGTACTTC. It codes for CASTGQGKVAESSYEQYF. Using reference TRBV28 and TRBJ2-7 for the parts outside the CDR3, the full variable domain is DVKVTQSSRYLVKRTGEKVFLECVQDMDHENMFWYRQDPGLGLRLIYFSYDVKMKEKGDIPEGYSVSREKKERFSLILESASTNQTSMYLCASTGQGKVAESSYEQYFGPGTRLTVT.

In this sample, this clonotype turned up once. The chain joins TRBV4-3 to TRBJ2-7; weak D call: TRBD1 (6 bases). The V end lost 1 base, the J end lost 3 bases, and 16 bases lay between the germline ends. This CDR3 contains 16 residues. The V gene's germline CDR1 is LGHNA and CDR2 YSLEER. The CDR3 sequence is CASSQALQGILYEQYF. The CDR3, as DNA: TGCGCCAGCAGCCAAGCTTTACAGGGAATCCTCTACGAGCAGTACTTC.

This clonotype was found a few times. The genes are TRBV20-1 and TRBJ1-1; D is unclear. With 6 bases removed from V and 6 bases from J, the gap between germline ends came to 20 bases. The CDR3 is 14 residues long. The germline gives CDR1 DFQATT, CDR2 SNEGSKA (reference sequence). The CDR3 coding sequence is TGCAGTGCCCCGGCCCATGGGCAGTTTGCTGAAGCTTTCTTT. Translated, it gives CSAPAHGQFAEAFF.

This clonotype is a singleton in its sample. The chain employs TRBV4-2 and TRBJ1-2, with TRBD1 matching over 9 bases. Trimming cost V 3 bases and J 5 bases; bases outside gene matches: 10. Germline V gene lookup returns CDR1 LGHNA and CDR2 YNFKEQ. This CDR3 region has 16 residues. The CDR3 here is CASSQAQQGARYGYTF. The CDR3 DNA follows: TGTGCCAGCAGCCAGGCCCAACAGGGGGCGAGGTATGGCTACACCTTC.

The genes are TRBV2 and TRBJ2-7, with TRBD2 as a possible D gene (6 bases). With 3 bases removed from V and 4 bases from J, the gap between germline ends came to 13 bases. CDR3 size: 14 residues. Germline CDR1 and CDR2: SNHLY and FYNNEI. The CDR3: CASSDSAGSYEQYF. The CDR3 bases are TGTGCCAGCAGTGATTCGGCGGGGTCGTACGAGCAGTACTTC. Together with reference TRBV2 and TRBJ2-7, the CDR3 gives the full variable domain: EPEVTQTPSHQVTQMGQEVILRCVPISNHLYFYWYRQILGQKVEFLVSFYNNEISEKSEIFDDQFSVERPDGSNFTLKIRSTKLEDSAMYFCASSDSAGSYEQYFGPGTRLTVT.

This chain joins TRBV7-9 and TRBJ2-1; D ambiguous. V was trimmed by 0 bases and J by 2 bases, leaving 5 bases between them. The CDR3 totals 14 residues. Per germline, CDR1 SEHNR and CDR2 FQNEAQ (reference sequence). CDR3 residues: CASSLADAYNEQFF. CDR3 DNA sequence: TGTGCCAGCAGCTTAGCCGACGCCTACAATGAGCAGTTCTTC.

CDR3: CASSGGTSGGEETQYF. The CDR3 DNA follows: TGCGCCAGCAGTGGGGGGACTAGCGGAGGCGAAGAGACCCAGTACTTC. This chain links TRBV10-1 with TRBJ2-5, with 11 bases lining up with TRBD2. CDR1 and CDR2 from the germline V gene are WNHNN and SYGVQD (reference sequence). This CDR3 has 16 residues. V dropped 4 bases and J dropped 3; count of bases not matched to a gene: 7.

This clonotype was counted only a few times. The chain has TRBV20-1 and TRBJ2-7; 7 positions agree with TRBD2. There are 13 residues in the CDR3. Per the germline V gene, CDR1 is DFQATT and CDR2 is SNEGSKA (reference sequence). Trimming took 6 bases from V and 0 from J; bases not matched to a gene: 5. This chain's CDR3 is CSAWGRASYEQYF. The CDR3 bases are TGCAGTGCCTGGGGGAGGGCCTCCTACGAGCAGTACTTC.

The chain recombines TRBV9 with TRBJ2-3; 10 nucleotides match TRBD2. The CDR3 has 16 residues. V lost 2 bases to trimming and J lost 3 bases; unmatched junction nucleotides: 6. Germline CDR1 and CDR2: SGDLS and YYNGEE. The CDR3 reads CASSVLPSGSTDTQYF. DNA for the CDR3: TGTGCCAGCAGCGTGTTGCCTAGCGGGAGTACAGATACGCAGTATTTT.

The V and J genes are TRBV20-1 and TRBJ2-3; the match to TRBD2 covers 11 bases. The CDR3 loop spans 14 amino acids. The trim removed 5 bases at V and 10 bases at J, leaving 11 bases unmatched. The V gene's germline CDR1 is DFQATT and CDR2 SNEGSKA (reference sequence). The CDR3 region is CSALAGGTGRAQYF. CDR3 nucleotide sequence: TGCAGTGCTTTAGCGGGAGGGACAGGTCGGGCGCAGTATTTT.

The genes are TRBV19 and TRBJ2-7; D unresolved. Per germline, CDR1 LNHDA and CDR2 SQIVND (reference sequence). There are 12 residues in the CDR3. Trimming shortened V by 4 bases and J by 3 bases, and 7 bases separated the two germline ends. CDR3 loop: CASSNSFYEQYF. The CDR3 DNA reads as TGTGCCAGTAGTAACAGCTTCTACGAGCAGTACTTC.

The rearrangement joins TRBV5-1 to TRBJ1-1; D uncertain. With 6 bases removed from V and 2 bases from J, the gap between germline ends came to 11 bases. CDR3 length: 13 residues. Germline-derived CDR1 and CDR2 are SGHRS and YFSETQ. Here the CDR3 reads CASNPGYNTEAFF. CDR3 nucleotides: TGCGCCAGCAACCCCGGGTATAACACTGAAGCTTTCTTT.

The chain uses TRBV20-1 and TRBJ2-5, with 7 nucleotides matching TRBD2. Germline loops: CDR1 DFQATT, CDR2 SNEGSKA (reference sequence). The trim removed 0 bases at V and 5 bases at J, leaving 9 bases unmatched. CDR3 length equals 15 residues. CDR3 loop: CSARDSGRGGETQYF. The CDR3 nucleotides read TGCAGTGCTAGAGATTCTGGCCGCGGGGGTGAGACCCAGTACTTC.

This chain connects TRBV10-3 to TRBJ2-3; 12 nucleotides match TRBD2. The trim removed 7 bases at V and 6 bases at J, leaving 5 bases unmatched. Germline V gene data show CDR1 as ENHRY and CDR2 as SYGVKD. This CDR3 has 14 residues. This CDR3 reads CAIMASGGEDTQYF. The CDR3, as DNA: TGTGCCATCATGGCTAGCGGGGGGGAGGATACGCAGTATTTT.

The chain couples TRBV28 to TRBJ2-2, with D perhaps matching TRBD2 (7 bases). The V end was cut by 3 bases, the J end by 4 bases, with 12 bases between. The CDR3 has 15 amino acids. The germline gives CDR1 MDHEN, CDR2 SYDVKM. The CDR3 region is CASSLRGGATGELFF. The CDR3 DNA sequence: TGTGCCAGCAGTTTGAGGGGGGGTGCCACCGGGGAGCTGTTTTTT.

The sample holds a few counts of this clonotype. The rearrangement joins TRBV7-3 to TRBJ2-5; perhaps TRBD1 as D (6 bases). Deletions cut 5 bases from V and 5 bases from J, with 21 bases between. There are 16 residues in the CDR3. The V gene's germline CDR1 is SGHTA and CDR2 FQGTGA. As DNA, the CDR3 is TGTGCCAGCAGCCCCGAGGGGCAGGGGCGCGGGGAGACCCAGTACTTC. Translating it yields CASSPEGQGRGETQYF.